The rows below give T cell receptor beta chains drawn from one sample of a study of ipilimumab plus nivolumab after autologous stem cell transplantation. Data came from immunoSEQ multiplex PCR; TCRdb stores just in-frame clones and leaves some out. The sample carries about 10,000 clones, 60% to 80% recorded once. The specimen comprised PBMCs, sampled in a trial of ipilimumab plus nivolumab as post-transplant consolidation. The receptors stem from a female donor with multiple myeloma. Each CDR3 is given with its conserved first and last residue. D genes are given only for firm matches. Expanded clones are given a class, and other clones once, few, many or no size at all.

d_call,j_call,clone_size,v_call,cdr3_aa,cdr3_nt
-,TRBJ2-7,-,TRBV11-2,CASSLFTIYEQYF,TGTGCCAGCAGCTTATTCACGATCTACGAGCAGTACTTC
-,TRBJ2-5,-,TRBV5-1,CASRPVSTQETQYF,TGCGCCAGCCGCCCGGTATCGACCCAAGAGACCCAGTACTTC
-,TRBJ2-7,medium-sized,TRBV27,CASSLPSGEQYF,TGTGCCAGCAGTTTACCAAGTGGGGAGCAGTACTTC
-,TRBJ2-7,-,TRBV2,CASSSTGFGEQYF,TGTGCCAGCAGTTCAACAGGGTTTGGCGAGCAGTACTTC
-,TRBJ1-1,-,TRBV28,CASSLEYTEAFF,TGTGCCAGCAGTTTAGAATACACTGAAGCTTTCTTT
TRBD1,TRBJ1-2,-,TRBV6-9,CASTRQGGTYGYTF,TGTGCCAGCACCAGACAGGGTGGCACCTATGGCTACACCTTC
-,TRBJ2-2,few,TRBV9,CASSVGFLNTGELFF,TGTGCCAGCAGCGTAGGGTTCCTTAACACCGGGGAGCTGTTTTTT
-,TRBJ1-4,-,TRBV5-1,CASSLDSRNEKLFF,TGCGCCAGCAGCTTGGACAGTAGAAATGAAAAACTGTTTTTT
TRBD1,TRBJ1-2,-,TRBV29-1,CSVRGTGWAGTF,TGCAGCGTAAGGGGGACAGGGTGGGCCGGCACCTTC
-,TRBJ2-7,-,TRBV6-6,CASSELNEQYF,TGTGCCAGCAGTGAACTGAACGAGCAGTACTTC
-,TRBJ2-7,-,TRBV10-3,CAIGGGTGGEQYF,TGTGCCATCGGGGGGGGGACAGGCGGCGAGCAGTACTTC
TRBD1,TRBJ2-7,medium-sized,TRBV7-3,CASSVAGQGAYEQYF,TGTGCCAGCAGCGTGGCGGGACAGGGGGCCTACGAGCAGTACTTC
TRBD2,TRBJ2-7,medium-sized,TRBV2,CASSEEGLGYEQYF,TGTGCCAGCAGTGAAGAGGGACTAGGCTACGAGCAGTACTTC
-,TRBJ2-1,-,TRBV5-1,CASSFLTGSNEQFF,TGCGCCAGCAGCTTTCTTACAGGCTCCAATGAGCAGTTCTTC
TRBD1,TRBJ2-7,-,TRBV10-3,CAISLGQGSSYEQYF,TGTGCCATCAGCCTGGGACAGGGAAGCTCCTACGAGCAGTACTTC
-,TRBJ2-1,-,TRBV10-2,CASMVFDEQFF,TGCGCCAGCATGGTCTTCGATGAGCAGTTCTTC
TRBD1,TRBJ2-7,-,TRBV28,CASRGSTGYLDEQYF,TGTGCCAGCAGGGGTTCGACAGGGTACCTAGACGAGCAGTACTTC
-,TRBJ2-7,once,TRBV27,CASSSGYEQYF,TGTGCCAGCAGTTCCGGGTACGAGCAGTACTTC
-,TRBJ2-7,-,TRBV7-5,CASSLDKTNSYEQYF,TGTGCCAGCAGCTTAGACAAAACTAACTCCTACGAGCAGTACTTC
-,TRBJ1-4,-,TRBV28,CASSLLRGKLFF,TGTGCCAGCAGTTTATTACGGGGGAAACTGTTTTTT
TRBD2,TRBJ2-7,few,TRBV27,CASSPGTSGDEQYF,TGTGCCAGCAGTCCCGGGACTAGCGGGGACGAGCAGTACTTC
-,TRBJ2-5,-,TRBV21-1,CASSKVYRGIQETQYF,TGTGCCAGCAGCAAAGTTTACAGGGGGATTCAAGAGACCCAGTACTTC
-,TRBJ2-7,-,TRBV7-2,CASSGGGSSYEQYF,TGTGCCAGCAGCGGGGGAGGAAGCTCCTACGAGCAGTACTTC
-,TRBJ2-7,-,TRBV7-2,CASSPPTGVLEQYF,TGTGCCAGCAGCCCCCCGACGGGGGTCCTCGAGCAGTACTTC
-,TRBJ2-5,-,TRBV27,CASSLSTSWETQYF,TGTGCCAGCAGTCTTAGCACTTCGTGGGAGACCCAGTACTTC
-,TRBJ2-7,-,TRBV27,CASSHPLGEQYF,TGTGCCAGCAGCCACCCTTTGGGGGAGCAGTACTTC
-,TRBJ2-3,-,TRBV5-1,CASSLAPMGGTDTQYF,TGCGCCAGCAGCTTGGCCCCTATGGGAGGCACAGATACGCAGTATTTT
TRBD2,TRBJ2-1,-,TRBV19,CASSIRGGAGPYNEQFF,TGTGCCAGTAGTATAAGGGGTGGAGCGGGACCCTACAATGAGCAGTTCTTC
-,TRBJ1-1,-,TRBV6-5,CASSDPAQSFEAFF,TGTGCCAGCAGTGACCCCGCTCAAAGCTTTGAAGCTTTCTTT
TRBD2,TRBJ2-5,-,TRBV9,CASSVGLADQETQYF,TGTGCCAGCAGCGTAGGACTAGCGGATCAAGAGACCCAGTACTTC
-,TRBJ1-5,-,TRBV6-5,CASRSWERPQHF,TGTGCCAGCAGGTCGTGGGAACGGCCCCAGCATTTT
TRBD1,TRBJ1-5,-,TRBV28,CASSFTGGTQPQHF,TGTGCCAGCAGTTTCACAGGGGGGACTCAGCCCCAGCATTTT
TRBD2,TRBJ2-3,-,TRBV29-1,CSPRLAGEHTQYF,TGCAGCCCCAGACTAGCGGGAGAGCATACGCAGTATTTT
-,TRBJ1-4,-,TRBV7-9,CASSSQEATNEKLFF,TGTGCCAGCAGTTCCCAGGAGGCAACTAATGAAAAACTGTTTTTT
TRBD1,TRBJ1-6,-,TRBV28,CASTPPSYRGDSPLHF,TGTGCCAGCACCCCACCCTCGTACAGGGGGGATTCACCCCTCCACTTT
-,TRBJ1-2,-,TRBV5-4,CASSLRVEDNYGYTF,TGTGCCAGCAGCTTACGAGTCGAGGATAACTATGGCTACACCTTC
-,TRBJ2-4,-,TRBV30,CAWSRTGSSGNIQYF,TGTGCCTGGAGTCGCACAGGGTCCTCGGGAAACATTCAGTACTTC
-,TRBJ2-5,-,TRBV5-4,CASSRESQETQYF,TGTGCCAGCAGCCGGGAGTCCCAAGAGACCCAGTACTTC
TRBD1,TRBJ1-2,-,TRBV30,CAIDFDRDRYGYTF,TGTGCCATCGACTTCGACAGGGACCGATATGGCTACACCTTC
-,TRBJ2-1,-,TRBV5-1,CASSLVLDAYNEQFF,TGCGCCAGCAGCTTGGTGTTGGACGCCTACAATGAGCAGTTCTTC
TRBD1,TRBJ1-2,-,TRBV5-1,CASSKRRQGQNYGYTF,TGCGCCAGCAGCAAAAGACGACAGGGACAGAACTATGGCTACACCTTC
-,TRBJ2-1,-,TRBV27,CASSLGGAGEQFF,TGTGCCAGCAGTTTAGGGGGGGCAGGTGAGCAGTTCTTC
-,TRBJ2-2,-,TRBV27,CASSSPAGELFF,TGTGCCAGCAGTAGCCCAGCCGGGGAGCTGTTTTTT
-,TRBJ1-1,few,TRBV29-1,CSVSTDQGGAEAFF,TGCAGCGTCAGCACGGATCAGGGAGGCGCTGAAGCTTTCTTT
-,TRBJ1-1,-,TRBV5-8,CAEGAEAFF,TGTGCAGAGGGAGCTGAAGCTTTCTTT
-,TRBJ1-5,-,TRBV27,CASSPPGQPQHF,TGTGCCAGCAGTCCGCCAGGGCAGCCCCAGCATTTT
-,TRBJ1-2,few,TRBV7-2,CASSIVERAGYTF,TGTGCCAGCAGCATCGTGGAAAGAGCAGGCTACACCTTC
TRBD2,TRBJ2-1,few,TRBV11-2,CASSIAGGHNEQFF,TGTGCCAGCAGTATAGCGGGAGGCCACAATGAGCAGTTCTTC
-,TRBJ1-2,-,TRBV6-4,CARPLREYNYGYTF,TGTGCAAGGCCCCTGCGGGAGTATAACTATGGCTACACCTTC
-,TRBJ2-1,few,TRBV7-3,CASSLTPPGMGTEQFF,TGTGCCAGCAGCTTAACCCCTCCTGGGATGGGGACTGAGCAGTTCTTC
-,TRBJ2-7,once,TRBV27,CASALPSGEQYF,TGTGCCAGCGCTTTGCCATCGGGGGAGCAGTACTTC
-,TRBJ2-1,-,TRBV27,CASSYPPGHEQFF,TGTGCCAGCAGTTACCCCCCGGGCCATGAGCAGTTCTTC
-,TRBJ1-2,-,TRBV6-5,CASLPQSGTNYGYTF,TGTGCCAGCCTCCCCCAAAGTGGGACTAACTATGGCTACACCTTC
-,TRBJ2-1,few,TRBV7-9,CATRGENNEQFF,TGTGCCACCCGGGGCGAGAACAATGAGCAGTTCTTC
-,TRBJ2-7,medium-sized,TRBV5-5,CASSLEDSYEQYF,TGTGCCAGCAGCTTGGAGGACAGCTACGAGCAGTACTTC
TRBD1,TRBJ1-3,-,TRBV6-6,CASSRNRGTGNTIYF,TGTGCCAGCAGCCGAAACAGGGGCACTGGAAACACCATATATTTT
TRBD2,TRBJ2-1,-,TRBV5-4,CASSLGPGTSANEQFF,TGTGCCAGCAGCTTGGGCCCCGGGACTAGCGCCAATGAGCAGTTCTTC
-,TRBJ1-5,medium-sized,TRBV6-1,CASRSWERPQHF,TGTGCCAGCAGGTCGTGGGAACGGCCCCAGCATTTT
TRBD2,TRBJ2-7,-,TRBV11-2,CASSLDQLAGEQYF,TGTGCCAGCAGCTTAGATCAACTAGCGGGGGAGCAGTACTTC
-,TRBJ1-4,-,TRBV6-5,CASSYSTGLNEKLFF,TGTGCCAGCAGTTACTCGACAGGCCTAAATGAAAAACTGTTTTTT